The T cell receptor (beta chain) under discussion was sequenced for a study of shared clonotypes between healthy human individuals. Whole-study context: Plates per donor: three CD4 naive, three CD4 memory, two CD8 naive, one CD8 memory. The study, taken as a whole, reports: Some clonotypes were shared by all four sorted-subset donors, while others were not shared. The non-shared ones had lower generation probabilities than the shared ones.

It was CD45RO-negative cells, positively selected for CCR7, that made up naive CD8 cells, with terminally differentiated effector memory CD45RA+ cells excluded. Sequencing used immunoSEQ multiplex PCR; TCRdb keeps in-frame clones, though not all of them. Of 2 million to 2.5 million clones in the sample, about 93% were seen once. The germline V gene encodes CDR1 SGDLS and CDR2 YYNGEE. V shed 0 bases, J shed 2 bases, and the junction held 3 bases outside the gene matches. The CDR3 has 15 residues. This clone came up once. Its target is not known. The sample has other DNA sequences that encode this CDR3 too.

Sequenced: naive CD8+ T cells from PBMCs. This sequence joins TRBV9 and TRBJ2-3, with TRBD1 matching 7 bases. The TCR originated in a man aged 18 to 29 in good health. Some clones in this sample may be carry-over from other donors' samples. Here the CDR3 reads CASSVAGGSTDTQYF. The CDR3 DNA reads as TGTGCCAGCAGCGTAGCAGGGGGTTCCACAGATACGCAGTATTTT.